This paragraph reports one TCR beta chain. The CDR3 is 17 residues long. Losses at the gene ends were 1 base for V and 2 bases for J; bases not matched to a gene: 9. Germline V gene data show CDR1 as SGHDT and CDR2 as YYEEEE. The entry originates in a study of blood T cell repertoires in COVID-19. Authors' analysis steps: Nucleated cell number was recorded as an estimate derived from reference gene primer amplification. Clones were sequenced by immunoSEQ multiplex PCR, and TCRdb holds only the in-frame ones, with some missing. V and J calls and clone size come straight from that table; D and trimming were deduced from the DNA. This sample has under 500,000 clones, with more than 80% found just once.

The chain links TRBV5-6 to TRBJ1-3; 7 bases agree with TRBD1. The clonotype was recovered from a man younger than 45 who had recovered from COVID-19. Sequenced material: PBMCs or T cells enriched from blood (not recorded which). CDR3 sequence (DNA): TGTGCCAGCAGCTTGACAGGGGACCTATCTACTGGAAACACCATATATTTT. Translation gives CASSLTGDLSTGNTIYF.